This T cell receptor (beta chain) was recovered during a study of control samples from healthy donors and cancer patients. Method: immunoSEQ multiplex PCR; TCRdb's copy keeps in-frame clones and lacks some. The sample has over 100,000 clones, about nine tenths seen once; the top ten hold 3.5% to 4.5%. V lost 3 bases and J lost 2; bases outside the gene matches: 4. Germline CDR1 KGHSH, CDR2 LQKENI. The CDR3 runs 17 residues. Sequences were obtained from blood. This TCR came from a human donor in good health. The donor label of this sample is uncertain. V gene TRBV18 combines with J gene TRBJ2-7; TRBD2 matches at 16 bases. This chain's CDR3 is CASSPGTSGGGAYEQYF. Written as DNA, the CDR3 is TGTGCCAGCTCACCGGGGACTAGCGGGGGGGGCGCCTACGAGCAGTACTTC.